The clone carrying this T cell receptor beta chain was recorded only once. Its antigen is not known. The PCR made use of 60 Vbeta and 13 Jbeta primers. Libraries were prepared by immunoSEQ multiplex PCR; TCRdb keeps only in-frame clonotypes and omits some of them. The sample has 100,000 to 150,000 clones; approximately 80% are singletons. These data come from a study of cytomegalovirus exposure and HLA in healthy donors. Findings of the study overall: According to an earlier analysis, most TCR beta V segments yielded productive rearrangements about 90% or about 30% of the time.

Per the germline V gene, CDR1 is MRHNA and CDR2 is SNTAGT. There are 16 residues in the CDR3. The V gene end was trimmed by 0 bases and the J gene end by 8 bases; junction bases not matched to a gene: 7. This clonotype originated in a middle-aged man in good health and CMV-seropositive. The chain couples TRBV6-4 to TRBJ1-2; 12 nucleotides align to TRBD1. Sequencing was performed on PBMCs. The CDR3 DNA is TGTGCCAGCAGTGACTCAGTGGGACAGGGGGCGTCCGGCTACACCTTC. Translation gives CASSDSVGQGASGYTF.